This T cell receptor beta chain is from a study of shared clonotypes between healthy human individuals. Across the study: CD8 memory received one plate per donor, CD8 naive two, CD4 memory three and CD4 naive three.

As concerns this clone: Its antigen is unknown.

CD4+ cells were split into CD45RA+ naive and CD45RA-negative memory subsets. Findings of the study overall: Relative to their counterparts shared across all four donors, non-shared clonotypes exhibited diminished generation probabilities.

The CDR3 contains 14 residues. Trimming removed 8 bases from V and 6 bases from J; junction bases left unmatched: 7. Germline CDR1 and CDR2: MNHNY and SVGAGI (reference sequence). Measured with immunoSEQ multiplex PCR; TCRdb has only the in-frame clones, and not every one. Of about 980,000 clones detected, about 80% appear once; the ten largest clones hold approximately 1.5%. The clonotype was recovered from a man between 18 and 29 years old in good health. The sample taken for sequencing was memory CD4+ T cells sorted from blood. Indicated subset: CD45RA-negative fraction. This sequence joins TRBV6-6 and TRBJ2-2, with 9 bases matching TRBD1. CDR3 residues: CASVRTGDSGELFF. CDR3 nucleotide sequence: TGTGCCAGCGTAAGGACAGGGGACTCCGGGGAGCTGTTTTTT.